This T cell receptor (beta chain) was obtained from a study of cytomegalovirus exposure and HLA in healthy donors. The wider study: Among a few hundred genotyped donors, approximately 80% fell in the Caucasian-associated ancestry cluster. Study-wide results and limits: Presence/absence analyses treated sequencing depth as roughly uniform across donors.

PCR used 60 Vbeta primers and 13 Jbeta primers. The protocol was immunoSEQ multiplex PCR, while the TCRdb copy is restricted to in-frame clones and leaves out a portion. The sample lists roughly 150,000 clones; about three fifths were seen once. This clone was detected a few times. The antigen remains undetermined. Trimming took 6 bases from V and 1 from J, leaving 15 bases between them. CDR1 and CDR2 from the germline V gene are SQVTM and ANQGSEA. The CDR3 is 14 residues long. Sequencing input: PBMCs. This rearrangement joins TRBV29-1 to TRBJ1-1, with unresolved D. This clonotype was sampled from a young woman in good health and CMV-seropositive. Here the CDR3 DNA reads TGCAGCGTCAGAGATGGCAACAGGAACACTGAAGCTTTCTTT. It codes for CSVRDGNRNTEAFF.